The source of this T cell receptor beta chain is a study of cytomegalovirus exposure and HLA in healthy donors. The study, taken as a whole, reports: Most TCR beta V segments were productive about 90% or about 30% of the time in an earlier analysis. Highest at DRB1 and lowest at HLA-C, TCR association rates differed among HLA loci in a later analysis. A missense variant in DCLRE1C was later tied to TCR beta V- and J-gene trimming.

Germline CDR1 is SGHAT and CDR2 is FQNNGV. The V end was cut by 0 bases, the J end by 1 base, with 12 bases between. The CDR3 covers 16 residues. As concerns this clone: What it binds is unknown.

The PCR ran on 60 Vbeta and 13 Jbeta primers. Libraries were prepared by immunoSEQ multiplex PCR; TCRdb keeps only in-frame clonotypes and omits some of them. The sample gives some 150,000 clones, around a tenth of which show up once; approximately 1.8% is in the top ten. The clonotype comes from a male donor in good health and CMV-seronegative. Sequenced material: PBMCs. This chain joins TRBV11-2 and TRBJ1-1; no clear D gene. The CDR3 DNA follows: TGTGCCAGCAGCTTAGAGAAAGGAGTCGGGAACACTGAAGCTTTCTTT. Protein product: CASSLEKGVGNTEAFF. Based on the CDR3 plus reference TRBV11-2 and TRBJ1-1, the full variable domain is EAGVAQSPRYKIIEKRQSVAFWCNPISGHATLYWYQQILGQGPKLLIQFQNNGVVDDSQLPKDRFSAERLKGVDSTLKIQPAKLEDSAVYLCASSLEKGVGNTEAFFGQGTRLTVV.